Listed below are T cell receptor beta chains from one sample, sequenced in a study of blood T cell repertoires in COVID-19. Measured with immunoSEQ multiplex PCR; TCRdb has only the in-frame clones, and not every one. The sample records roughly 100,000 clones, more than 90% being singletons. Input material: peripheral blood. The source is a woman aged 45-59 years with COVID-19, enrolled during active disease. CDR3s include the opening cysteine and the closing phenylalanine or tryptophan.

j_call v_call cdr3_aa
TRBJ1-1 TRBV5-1 CASSLMGGTEAFF
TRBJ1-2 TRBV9 CASSLGGGPYGYTF
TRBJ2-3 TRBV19 CASSFGTGRTDTQYF
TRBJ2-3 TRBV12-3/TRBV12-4 CASSVPKTDTQYF
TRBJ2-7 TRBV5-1 CASREGGAYEQYF
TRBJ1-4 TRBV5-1 CASSFGSEAKSKKLFF
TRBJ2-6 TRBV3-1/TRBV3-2 CASSTWSSGANVLTF
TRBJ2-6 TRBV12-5 CASGLTTGSGANVLTF
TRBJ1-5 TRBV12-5 CASAAGVEQPQHF
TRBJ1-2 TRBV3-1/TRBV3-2 CASSQGTGAPYGYTF
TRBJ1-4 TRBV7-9 CASTSVRTNEKLFF
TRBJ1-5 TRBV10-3 CAISPDRDNQPQHF
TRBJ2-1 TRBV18 CASSPSWGGAREQFF
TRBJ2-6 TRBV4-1 CASSFMVLGSRSGANVLTF
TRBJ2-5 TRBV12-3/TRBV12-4 CASSFGLKETQYF
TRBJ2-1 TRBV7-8 CASSSQGGNEQFF
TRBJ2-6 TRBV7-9 CASSYPWGTGVSGANVLTF
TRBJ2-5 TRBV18 CASSAEETQYF
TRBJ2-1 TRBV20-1 CSASKNRRLAGSYNEQFF
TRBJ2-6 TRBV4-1 CASSQEQGGSGANVLTF
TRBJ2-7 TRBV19 CASSIGGLAYEQYF
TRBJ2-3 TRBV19 CASSVGASDTQYF
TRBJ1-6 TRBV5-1 CASSQGTANSPLHF
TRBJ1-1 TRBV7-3 CASSLTGNTEAFF
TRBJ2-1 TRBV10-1 CASSESVPGLGYNEQFF
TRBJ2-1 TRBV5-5 CASSFAPRTGGGGNEQFF
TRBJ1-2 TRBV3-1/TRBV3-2 CASSQDWRNYGYTF
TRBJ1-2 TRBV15 CATSNGDRGYGYTF